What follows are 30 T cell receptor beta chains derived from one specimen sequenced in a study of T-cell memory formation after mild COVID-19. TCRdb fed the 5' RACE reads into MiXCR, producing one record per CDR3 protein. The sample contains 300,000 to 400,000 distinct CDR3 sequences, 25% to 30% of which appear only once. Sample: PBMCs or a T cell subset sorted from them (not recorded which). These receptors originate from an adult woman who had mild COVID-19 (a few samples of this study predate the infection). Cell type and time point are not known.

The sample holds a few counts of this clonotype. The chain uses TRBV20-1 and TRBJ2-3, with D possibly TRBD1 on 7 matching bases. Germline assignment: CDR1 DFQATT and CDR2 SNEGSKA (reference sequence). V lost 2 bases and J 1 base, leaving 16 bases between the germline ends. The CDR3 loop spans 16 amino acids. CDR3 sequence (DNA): TGCAGTGCTAGAAAGACAGGGAGGCATGGCACAGATACGCAGTATTTT. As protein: CSARKTGRHGTDTQYF.

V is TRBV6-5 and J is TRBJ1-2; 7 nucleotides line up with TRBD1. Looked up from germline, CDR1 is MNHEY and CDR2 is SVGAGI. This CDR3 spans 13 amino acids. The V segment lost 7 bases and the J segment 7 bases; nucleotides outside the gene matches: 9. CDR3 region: CASTPGQAGGYTF. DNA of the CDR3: TGTGCCAGCACCCCTGGACAGGCTGGTGGCTACACCTTC.

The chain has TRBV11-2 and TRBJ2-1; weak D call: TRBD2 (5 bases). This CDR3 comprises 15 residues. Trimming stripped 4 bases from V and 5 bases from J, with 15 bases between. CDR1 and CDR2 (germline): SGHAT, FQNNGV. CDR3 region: CASSYQRTVNNEQFF. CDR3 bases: TGTGCCAGCAGCTATCAAAGGACTGTCAACAATGAGCAGTTCTTC.

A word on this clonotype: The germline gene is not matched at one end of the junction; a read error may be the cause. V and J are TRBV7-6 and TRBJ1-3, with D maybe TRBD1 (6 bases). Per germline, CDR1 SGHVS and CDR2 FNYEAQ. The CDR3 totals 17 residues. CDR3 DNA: TGTGCCAGCAGTCTCATCTCCGGGGGGACATCTGGAAACACCATATGTTTT. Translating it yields CASSLISGGTSGNTICF.

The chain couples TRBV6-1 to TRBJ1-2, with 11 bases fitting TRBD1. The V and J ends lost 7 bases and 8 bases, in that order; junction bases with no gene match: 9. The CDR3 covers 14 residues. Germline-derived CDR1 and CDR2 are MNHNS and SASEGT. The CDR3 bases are TGTGCCAGCACCAACCCGGGACAGGGGGAAGGCTACACCTTC. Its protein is CASTNPGQGEGYTF.

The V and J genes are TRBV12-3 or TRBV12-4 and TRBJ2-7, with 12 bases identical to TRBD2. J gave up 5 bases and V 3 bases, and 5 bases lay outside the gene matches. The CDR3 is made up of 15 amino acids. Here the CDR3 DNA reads TGTGCCAGCAGTTTTGCCCGACTAGCGGGAGACGAGCAGTACTTC. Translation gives CASSFARLAGDEQYF.

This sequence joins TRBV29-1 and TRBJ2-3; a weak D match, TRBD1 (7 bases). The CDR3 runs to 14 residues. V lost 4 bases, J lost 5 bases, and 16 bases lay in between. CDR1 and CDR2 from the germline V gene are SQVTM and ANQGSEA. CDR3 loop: CSVAPGGPRDTQYF. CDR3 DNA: TGCAGCGTTGCCCCAGGGGGGCCTCGAGATACGCAGTATTTT.

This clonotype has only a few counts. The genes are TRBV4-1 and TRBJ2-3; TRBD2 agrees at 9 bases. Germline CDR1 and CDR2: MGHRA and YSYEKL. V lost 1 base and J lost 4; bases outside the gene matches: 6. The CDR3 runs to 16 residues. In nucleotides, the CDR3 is TGCGCCAGCAGCCAAGGGGCGGGGGGGTTGGCAGATACGCAGTATTTT. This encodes CASSQGAGGLADTQYF.

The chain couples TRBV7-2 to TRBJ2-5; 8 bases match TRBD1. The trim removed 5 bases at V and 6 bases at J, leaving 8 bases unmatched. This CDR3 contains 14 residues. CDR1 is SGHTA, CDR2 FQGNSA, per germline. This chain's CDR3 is CASSAQGAAKTQYF. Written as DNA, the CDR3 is TGTGCCAGCAGCGCTCAGGGGGCCGCAAAGACCCAGTACTTC.

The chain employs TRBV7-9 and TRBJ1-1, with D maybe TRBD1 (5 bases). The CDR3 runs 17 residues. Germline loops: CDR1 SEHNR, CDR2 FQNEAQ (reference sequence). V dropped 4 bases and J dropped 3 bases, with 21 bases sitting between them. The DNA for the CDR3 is TGTGCCAGCAGCTCGCCCCTCGGGGTTGTGGGGCACACTGAAGCTTTCTTT. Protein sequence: CASSSPLGVVGHTEAFF.

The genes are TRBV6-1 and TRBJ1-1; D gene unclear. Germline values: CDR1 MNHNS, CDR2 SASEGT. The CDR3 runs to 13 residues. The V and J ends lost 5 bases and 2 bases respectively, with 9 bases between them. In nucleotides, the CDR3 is TGTGCCAGCAGTATGGGTCCCAACACTGAAGCTTTCTTT. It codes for CASSMGPNTEAFF.

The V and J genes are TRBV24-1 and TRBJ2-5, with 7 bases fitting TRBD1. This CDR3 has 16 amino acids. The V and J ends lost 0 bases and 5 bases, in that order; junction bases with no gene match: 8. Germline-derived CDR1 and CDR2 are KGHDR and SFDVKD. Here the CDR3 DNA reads TGTGCCACCAGTGATTTGCCCAAGGGGGCTGGTGAGACCCAGTACTTC. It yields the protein CATSDLPKGAGETQYF.

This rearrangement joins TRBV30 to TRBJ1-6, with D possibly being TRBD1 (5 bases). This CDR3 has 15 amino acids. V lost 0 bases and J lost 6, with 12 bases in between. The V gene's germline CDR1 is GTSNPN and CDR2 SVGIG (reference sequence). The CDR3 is CAWSVSGGSNSPLHF. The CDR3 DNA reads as TGTGCCTGGAGTGTGTCTGGGGGAAGTAATTCACCCCTCCACTTT.

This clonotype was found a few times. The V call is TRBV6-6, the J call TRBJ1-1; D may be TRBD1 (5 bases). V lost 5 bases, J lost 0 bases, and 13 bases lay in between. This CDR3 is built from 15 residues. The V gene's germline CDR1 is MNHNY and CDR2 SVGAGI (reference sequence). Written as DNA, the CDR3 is TGTGCCAGCAGTGCCATAGGGGTGTTGAACACTGAAGCTTTCTTT. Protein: CASSAIGVLNTEAFF.

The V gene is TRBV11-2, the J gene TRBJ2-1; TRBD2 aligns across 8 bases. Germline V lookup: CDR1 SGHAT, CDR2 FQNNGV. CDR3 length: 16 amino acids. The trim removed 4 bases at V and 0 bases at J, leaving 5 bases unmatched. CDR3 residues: CASSSQLAVSYNEQFF. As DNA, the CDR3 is TGTGCCAGCAGCTCGCAACTAGCGGTCTCCTACAATGAGCAGTTCTTC. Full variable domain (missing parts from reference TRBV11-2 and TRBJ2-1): EAGVAQSPRYKIIEKRQSVAFWCNPISGHATLYWYQQILGQGPKLLIQFQNNGVVDDSQLPKDRFSAERLKGVDSTLKIQPAKLEDSAVYLCASSSQLAVSYNEQFFGPGTRLTVL.

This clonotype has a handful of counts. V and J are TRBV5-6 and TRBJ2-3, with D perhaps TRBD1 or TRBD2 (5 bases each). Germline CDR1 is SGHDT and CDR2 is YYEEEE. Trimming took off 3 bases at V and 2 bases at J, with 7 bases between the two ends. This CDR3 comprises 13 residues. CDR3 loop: CASSWDHTDTQYF. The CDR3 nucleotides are TGTGCCAGCAGCTGGGACCACACAGATACGCAGTATTTT. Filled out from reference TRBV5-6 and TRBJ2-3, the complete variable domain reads DAGVTQSPTHLIKTRGQQVTLRCSPKSGHDTVSWYQQALGQGPQFIFQYYEEEERQRGNFPDRFSGHQFPNYSSELNVNALLLGDSALYLCASSWDHTDTQYFGPGTRLTVL.

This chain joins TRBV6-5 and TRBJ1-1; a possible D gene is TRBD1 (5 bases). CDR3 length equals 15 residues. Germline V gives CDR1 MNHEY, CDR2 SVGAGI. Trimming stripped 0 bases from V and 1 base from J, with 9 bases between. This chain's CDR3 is CASSYSFGANTEAFF. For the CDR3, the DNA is TGTGCCAGCAGTTACTCGTTTGGGGCGAACACTGAAGCTTTCTTT.

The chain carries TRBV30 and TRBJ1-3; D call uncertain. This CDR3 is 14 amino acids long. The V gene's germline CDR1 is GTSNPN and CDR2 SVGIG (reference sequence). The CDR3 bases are TGTGGCGGACGGGGTGGCTTACCTGGAAACACCATATATTTT. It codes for CGGRGGLPGNTIYF.

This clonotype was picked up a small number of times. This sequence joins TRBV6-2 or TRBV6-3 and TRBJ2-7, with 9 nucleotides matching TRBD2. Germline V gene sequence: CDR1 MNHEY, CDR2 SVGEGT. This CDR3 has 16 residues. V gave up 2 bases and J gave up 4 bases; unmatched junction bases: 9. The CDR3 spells CASSYGVGTSWYEQYF. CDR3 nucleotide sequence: TGTGCCAGCAGTTACGGTGTTGGGACTAGCTGGTACGAGCAGTACTTC.

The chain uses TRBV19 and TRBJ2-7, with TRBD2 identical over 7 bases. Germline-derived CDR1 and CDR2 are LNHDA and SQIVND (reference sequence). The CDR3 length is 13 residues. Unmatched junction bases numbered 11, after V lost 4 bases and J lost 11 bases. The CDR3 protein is CASSKRPASGEYF. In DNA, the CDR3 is TGTGCCAGTAGTAAGCGCCCCGCTAGCGGAGAGTACTTC.

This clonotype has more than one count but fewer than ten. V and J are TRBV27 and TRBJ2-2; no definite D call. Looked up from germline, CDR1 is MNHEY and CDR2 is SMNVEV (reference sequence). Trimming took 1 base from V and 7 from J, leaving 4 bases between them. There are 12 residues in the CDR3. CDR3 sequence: CASSLFIGELFF. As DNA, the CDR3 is TGTGCCAGCAGTTTATTCATCGGGGAGCTGTTTTTT.

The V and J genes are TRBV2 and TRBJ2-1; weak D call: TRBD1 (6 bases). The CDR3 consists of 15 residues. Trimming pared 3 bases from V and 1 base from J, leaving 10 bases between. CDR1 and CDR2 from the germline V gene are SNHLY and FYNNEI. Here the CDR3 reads CASSEEQGSYNEQFF. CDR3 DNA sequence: TGTGCCAGCAGTGAGGAACAGGGATCCTACAATGAGCAGTTCTTC.

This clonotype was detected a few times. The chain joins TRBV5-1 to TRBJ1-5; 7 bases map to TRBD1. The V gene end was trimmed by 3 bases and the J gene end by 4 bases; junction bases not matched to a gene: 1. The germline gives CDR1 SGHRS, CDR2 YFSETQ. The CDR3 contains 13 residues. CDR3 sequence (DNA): TGCGCCAGCAGCTGGGGACAGAATCAGCCCCAGCATTTT. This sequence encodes CASSWGQNQPQHF.

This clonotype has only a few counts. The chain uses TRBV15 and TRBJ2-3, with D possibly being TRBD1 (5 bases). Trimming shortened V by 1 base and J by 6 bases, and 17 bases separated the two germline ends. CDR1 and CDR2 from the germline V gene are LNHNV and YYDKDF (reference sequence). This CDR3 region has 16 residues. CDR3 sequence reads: CATSRALGQSTDTQYF. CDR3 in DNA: TGTGCCACCAGCAGAGCCCTGGGGCAGAGTACGGATACGCAGTATTTT.

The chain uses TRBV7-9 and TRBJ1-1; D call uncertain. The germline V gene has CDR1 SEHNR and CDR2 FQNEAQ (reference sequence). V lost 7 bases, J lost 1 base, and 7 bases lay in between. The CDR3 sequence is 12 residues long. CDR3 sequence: CASTRQNTEAFF. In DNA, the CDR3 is TGTGCCAGCACCCGACAGAACACTGAAGCTTTCTTT.

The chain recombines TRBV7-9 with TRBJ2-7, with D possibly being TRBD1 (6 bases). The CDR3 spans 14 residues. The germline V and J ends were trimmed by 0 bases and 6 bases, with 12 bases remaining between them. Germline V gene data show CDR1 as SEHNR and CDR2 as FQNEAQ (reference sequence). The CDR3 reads CASSLAAGVGEQYF. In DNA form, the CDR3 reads TGTGCCAGCAGCTTAGCGGCAGGGGTGGGCGAGCAGTACTTC.

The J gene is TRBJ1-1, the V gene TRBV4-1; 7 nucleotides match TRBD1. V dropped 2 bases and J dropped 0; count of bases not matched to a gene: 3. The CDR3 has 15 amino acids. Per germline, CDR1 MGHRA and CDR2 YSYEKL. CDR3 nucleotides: TGCGCCAGCAGCCAAACCGGGACAGTGAACACTGAAGCTTTCTTT. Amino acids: CASSQTGTVNTEAFF.

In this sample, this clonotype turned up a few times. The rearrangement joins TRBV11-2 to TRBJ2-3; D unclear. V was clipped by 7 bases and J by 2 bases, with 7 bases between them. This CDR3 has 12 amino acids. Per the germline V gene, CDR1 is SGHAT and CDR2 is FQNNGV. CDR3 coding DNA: TGTGCCAGCACTAGTCTCACAGATACGCAGTATTTT. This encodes CASTSLTDTQYF. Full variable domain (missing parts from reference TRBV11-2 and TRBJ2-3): EAGVAQSPRYKIIEKRQSVAFWCNPISGHATLYWYQQILGQGPKLLIQFQNNGVVDDSQLPKDRFSAERLKGVDSTLKIQPAKLEDSAVYLCASTSLTDTQYFGPGTRLTVL.

CDR3 protein: CASSTFPGTPFSTDTQYF. CDR3 sequence (DNA): TGCGCCAGCAGCACATTCCCCGGGACACCCTTTAGCACAGATACGCAGTATTTT. This chain uses TRBV5-1 with TRBJ2-3; perhaps TRBD1 as D (6 bases). V was pared by 4 bases and J by 0 bases, with 21 bases between. The CDR3 runs 18 residues. Germline V CDR1 and CDR2: SGHRS, YFSETQ. Looking up the rest from reference TRBV5-1 and TRBJ2-3 gives the full variable domain: KAGVTQTPRYLIKTRGQQVTLSCSPISGHRSVSWYQQTPGQGLQFLFEYFSETQRNKGNFPGRFSGRQFSNSRSEMNVSTLELGDSALYLCASSTFPGTPFSTDTQYFGPGTRLTVL.

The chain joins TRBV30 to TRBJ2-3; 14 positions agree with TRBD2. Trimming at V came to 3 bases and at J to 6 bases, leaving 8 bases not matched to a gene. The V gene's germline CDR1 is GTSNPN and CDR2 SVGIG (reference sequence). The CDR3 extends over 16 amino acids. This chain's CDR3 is CAWSRGTSGGWDTQYF. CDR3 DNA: TGTGCCTGGAGCCGTGGGACTAGCGGGGGTTGGGATACGCAGTATTTT.